The 29 T cell receptor beta chains below come from one sample, sequenced in a study of Tregs in tolerant kidney transplant recipients. The assay was immunoSEQ multiplex PCR, and TCRdb's table has in-frame clones only and misses some. This table has roughly 64,000 clones, nearly 98% appearing once. Sequencing used Tregs from blood, obtained before the transplant. The source of these receptors is a human donor who received a combined kidney and bone marrow transplant.

The chain combines TRBV19 with TRBJ2-6; no clear D. This CDR3 is 16 amino acids long. Germline CDR1 reads LNHDA; CDR2 reads SQIVND (reference sequence). Trimming took 2 bases from V and 0 from J, leaving 8 bases between them. In DNA form, the CDR3 reads TGTGCCAGTAGTATACTACAGCCCTCTGGGGCCAACGTCCTGACTTTC. Residues: CASSILQPSGANVLTF.

The genes are TRBV30 and TRBJ2-7; the D gene is possibly TRBD2 (6 bases). Germline lookup yields CDR1 GTSNPN and CDR2 SVGIG (reference sequence). CDR3 length: 15 residues. The germline V and J ends were trimmed by 0 bases and 7 bases, with 19 bases remaining between them. CDR3 sequence: CAWSVLRPGTGEQYF. The DNA for the CDR3 is TGTGCCTGGAGTGTACTTCGTCCCGGGACTGGTGAGCAGTACTTC.

The rearrangement links TRBV19 to TRBJ2-1; maybe TRBD1 (5 bases). Per germline, CDR1 LNHDA and CDR2 SQIVND (reference sequence). Between the trimmed V and J ends, which lost 2 bases and 4 bases, there was a span of 6 bases. The CDR3 runs 13 residues. CDR3 bases: TGTGCCAGTAGTATACAGGGATACAATGAGCAGTTCTTC. Translating gives CASSIQGYNEQFF.

The rearrangement joins TRBV7-2 to TRBJ2-5; D is uncertain. The V gene lost 5 bases and the J gene lost 1 base, with 2 bases spanning the gap. The CDR3 length is 11 residues. Germline V lookup: CDR1 SGHTA, CDR2 FQGNSA. The CDR3 sequence is CASSRQETQYF. The CDR3 nucleotides read TGTGCCAGCAGCCGCCAAGAGACCCAGTACTTC.

The chain uses TRBV7-2 and TRBJ2-7; no clear D gene. Germline V gene lookup returns CDR1 SGHTA and CDR2 FQGNSA. The CDR3 consists of 12 residues. Trimming removed 3 bases at V and 6 bases at J, with 9 bases between. CDR3 sequence: CASSFRFSEQYF. CDR3 DNA sequence: TGTGCCAGCAGCTTTCGGTTTTCCGAGCAGTACTTC.

V is TRBV9 and J is TRBJ1-6; D gene uncertain. Trimming shortened V by 0 bases and J by 0 bases, and 7 bases separated the two germline ends. CDR1 and CDR2 from the germline V gene are SGDLS and YYNGEE. The CDR3 runs 16 residues. The DNA for the CDR3 is TGTGCCAGCAGCGTAGGTAGCAGCTCCTATAATTCACCCCTCCACTTT. Residues: CASSVGSSSYNSPLHF.

V is TRBV29-1 and J is TRBJ1-1, with TRBD1 matching 8 bases. Germline V gives CDR1 SQVTM, CDR2 ANQGSEA. V lost 7 bases to trimming and J lost 2 bases; unmatched junction nucleotides: 6. The CDR3 runs 13 residues. CDR3 sequence: CSATTGANTEAFF. DNA of the CDR3: TGCAGCGCCACGACAGGGGCTAACACTGAAGCTTTCTTT.

The CDR3 bases are TGCAGCGTGGCAGTTTCCTACGAGCAGTACTTC. Protein product: CSVAVSYEQYF. V and J are TRBV29-1 and TRBJ2-7; D unclear. CDR1 SQVTM and CDR2 ANQGSEA come from the germline V gene. The CDR3 loop spans 11 amino acids. With 6 bases removed from V and 1 base from J, the gap between germline ends came to 7 bases.

The gene calls are TRBV18 and TRBJ2-5, with D possibly being TRBD1 (6 bases). Germline V CDR1 and CDR2: KGHSH, LQKENI. V lost 3 bases to trimming and J lost 6 bases, with 11 bases between them. The CDR3 covers 13 residues. The CDR3 region is CASSPGRGQTQYF. Here the CDR3 DNA reads TGTGCCAGCTCACCGGGCAGGGGCCAGACCCAGTACTTC.

This clone was seen just once. The chain employs TRBV4-3 and TRBJ2-5; the D is unclear. The CDR3 runs to 14 residues. Germline-derived CDR1 and CDR2 are LGHNA and YSLEER. V gave up 1 base and J gave up 5 bases, with 11 bases separating them. CDR3: CASSQVVAFETQYF. The CDR3 nucleotides are TGCGCCAGCAGCCAAGTTGTAGCTTTTGAGACCCAGTACTTC.

This rearrangement joins TRBV5-6 to TRBJ2-7; D ambiguous. This CDR3 is 15 amino acids long. V was shortened by 4 bases and J by 1 base, with 15 bases between the two germline ends. Germline V gives CDR1 SGHDT, CDR2 YYEEEE. CDR3 coding DNA: TGTGCCAGCAGCGGAGTTCTCGATGCGTCCTACGAGCAGTACTTC. This encodes CASSGVLDASYEQYF.

The V and J genes are TRBV18 and TRBJ2-3, with D possibly TRBD1 on 5 matching bases. The CDR3 length is 14 residues. Looked up from germline, CDR1 is KGHSH and CDR2 is LQKENI. Deletions cut 2 bases from V and 2 bases from J, with 8 bases between. CDR3 protein: CASSPGHPTDTQYF. As DNA, the CDR3 is TGTGCCAGCTCACCAGGACACCCCACAGATACGCAGTATTTT.

This chain uses TRBV5-1 with TRBJ1-2; D is perhaps TRBD1 (6 bases). The CDR3 spans 15 residues. V lost 4 bases and J 0 bases, leaving 13 bases between the germline ends. Germline V CDR1 and CDR2: SGHRS, YFSETQ. In DNA form, the CDR3 reads TGCGCCAGCAGCCTAGGACAGCGAGCTAACTATGGCTACACCTTC. This encodes CASSLGQRANYGYTF.

This sequence joins TRBV18 and TRBJ2-7; the D gene is possibly TRBD2 (6 bases). V was cut by 2 bases and J by 0 bases, with 8 bases left in between. Germline V gene sequence: CDR1 KGHSH, CDR2 LQKENI. The CDR3 is 14 amino acids. CDR3 sequence (DNA): TGTGCCAGCTCACCAGGCGGGGACTCCTACGAGCAGTACTTC. Amino acid sequence: CASSPGGDSYEQYF.

The chain employs TRBV4-1 and TRBJ1-4; TRBD1 aligns across 8 bases. Germline-derived CDR1 and CDR2 are MGHRA and YSYEKL. V was clipped by 2 bases and J by 12 bases; unmatched bases: 2. The CDR3 totals 12 residues. DNA for the CDR3: TGCGCCAGCAGCCAATTACAGGGGGAACTGTTTTTT. It yields the protein CASSQLQGELFF.

V and J are TRBV6-1 and TRBJ2-7; TRBD2 agrees at 8 bases. V shed 6 bases, J shed 3 bases, and the junction held 7 bases outside the gene matches. CDR3 length equals 14 residues. The germline gives CDR1 MNHNS, CDR2 SASEGT. The CDR3 bases are TGTGCCAGCAGACCTAGCGGGCTGATCTACGAGCAGTACTTC. Translated, it gives CASRPSGLIYEQYF.

The V and J genes are TRBV11-2 and TRBJ2-5, with a possible D match to TRBD1 (6 bases). Germline assignment: CDR1 SGHAT and CDR2 FQNNGV. The CDR3 spans 14 residues. Trimming pared 5 bases from V and 3 bases from J, leaving 13 bases between. CDR3 DNA sequence: TGTGCCAGCAGCCCCAACCCAGGGGAAGAGACCCAGTACTTC. It yields the protein CASSPNPGEETQYF.

This chain uses TRBV5-1 with TRBJ2-3; 7 bases match TRBD1. Germline CDR1 is SGHRS and CDR2 is YFSETQ. The CDR3 sequence is 14 residues long. J lost 10 bases, V lost 2 bases, and 10 bases had no gene match. The CDR3 DNA reads as TGCGCCAGCAGCTTTGCCGGGACAGAGTCTCCGCAGTATTTT. This codes for CASSFAGTESPQYF.

The chain carries TRBV4-2 and TRBJ2-7; D not certain. Trimming shortened V by 4 bases and J by 0 bases, and 4 bases separated the two germline ends. Germline-derived CDR1 and CDR2 are LGHNA and YNFKEQ. The CDR3 spans 12 residues. In nucleotides, the CDR3 is TGTGCCAGCAGCCCTCCCTCCTACGAGCAGTACTTC. The encoded protein is CASSPPSYEQYF.

The rearrangement links TRBV2 to TRBJ2-6; D not certain. CDR1 is SNHLY and CDR2 is FYNNEI in the germline V gene. The CDR3 extends over 14 amino acids. The V and J ends lost 6 bases and 3 bases respectively, with 9 bases between them. The CDR3 is CASRTLNGANVLTF. CDR3 DNA sequence: TGTGCCAGCAGGACTCTAAATGGGGCCAACGTCCTGACTTTC.

The chain couples TRBV29-1 to TRBJ2-2; D may be TRBD1 (5 bases). The CDR3 is 12 residues long. CDR1 and CDR2 (germline): SQVTM, ANQGSEA. The CDR3 DNA follows: TGCAGTGCCCAGGGAAACACCGGGGAGCTGTTTTTT. Its translation is CSAQGNTGELFF.

V and J are TRBV7-3 and TRBJ2-1; TRBD1 agrees at 8 bases. Trimming cost V 4 bases and J 4 bases; bases outside gene matches: 3. The length of the CDR3 is 14 residues. Germline-derived CDR1 and CDR2 are SGHTA and FQGTGA. The CDR3 DNA reads TGTGCCAGCAGCTCCGGACAGGGTTACAATGAGCAGTTCTTC. This encodes CASSSGQGYNEQFF.

The rearrangement joins TRBV5-6 to TRBJ2-7; 8 nucleotides align to TRBD2. The V gene's germline CDR1 is SGHDT and CDR2 YYEEEE. This CDR3 is built from 17 residues. With V trimmed by 2 bases and J by 7 bases, 17 bases remained unmatched. The CDR3, as DNA: TGTGCCAGCAGCTTATATTCTAGCGGGCCAGCCCAAGGGGAGCAGTACTTC. It translates to CASSLYSSGPAQGEQYF.

The chain joins TRBV7-2 to TRBJ2-5; tentative D call: TRBD2 (6 bases). The CDR3 is made up of 13 amino acids. Germline V CDR1 and CDR2: SGHTA, FQGNSA. The V end lost 2 bases, the J end lost 5 bases, and 9 bases lay between the germline ends. The CDR3 DNA reads TGTGCCAGCAGCTTATATGGGGGGGAGACCCAGTACTTC. Its protein is CASSLYGGETQYF.

This clone was counted a few times. The chain is built from TRBV9 and TRBJ2-1; 14 nucleotides match TRBD2. CDR3 length equals 16 residues. V shed 0 bases, J shed 10 bases, and the junction held 6 bases outside the gene matches. Per the germline V gene, CDR1 is SGDLS and CDR2 is YYNGEE. CDR3 DNA: TGTGCCAGCAGCGTAGGACTAGCGGGGGGGCCGGGGGAGCAGTTCTTC. Translation: CASSVGLAGGPGEQFF.

The chain is built from TRBV13 and TRBJ2-3; tentative D call: TRBD1 (5 bases). The CDR3 has 14 residues. Per germline, CDR1 PRHDT and CDR2 FYEKMQ (reference sequence). V gave up 7 bases and J gave up 9 bases, with 20 bases separating them. The chain's CDR3 is CASKGNPGRPTQYF. The CDR3 coding sequence is TGTGCCAGCAAAGGTAACCCAGGGCGGCCAACGCAGTATTTT.

This rearrangement joins TRBV5-1 to TRBJ2-3, with a weak D call TRBD1 (6 bases). The V end was cut by 4 bases, the J end by 1 base, with 7 bases between. This CDR3 has 13 amino acids. Germline CDR1 and CDR2: SGHRS and YFSETQ. The CDR3 loop reads CASSEGGTDTQYF. In DNA form, the CDR3 reads TGCGCCAGCAGCGAGGGGGGCACAGATACGCAGTATTTT.

This chain joins TRBV6-5 and TRBJ2-7, with D uncertain. Looked up from germline, CDR1 is MNHEY and CDR2 is SVGAGI. The CDR3 spans 14 residues. Trimming shortened V by 4 bases and J by 5 bases, and 15 bases separated the two germline ends. As DNA, the CDR3 is TGTGCCAGCAGTTTCCCAGGTCGATTGAACGAGCAGTACTTC. Translating gives CASSFPGRLNEQYF.

This chain connects TRBV6-1 to TRBJ2-2; D gene unclear. Germline values: CDR1 MNHNS, CDR2 SASEGT. Trimming removed 1 base at V and 8 bases at J, with 8 bases between. The CDR3 is 13 residues long. Here the CDR3 DNA reads TGTGCCAGCAGTGAAGGTCCTCGGGGGGAGCTGTTTTTT. This gives the protein CASSEGPRGELFF.